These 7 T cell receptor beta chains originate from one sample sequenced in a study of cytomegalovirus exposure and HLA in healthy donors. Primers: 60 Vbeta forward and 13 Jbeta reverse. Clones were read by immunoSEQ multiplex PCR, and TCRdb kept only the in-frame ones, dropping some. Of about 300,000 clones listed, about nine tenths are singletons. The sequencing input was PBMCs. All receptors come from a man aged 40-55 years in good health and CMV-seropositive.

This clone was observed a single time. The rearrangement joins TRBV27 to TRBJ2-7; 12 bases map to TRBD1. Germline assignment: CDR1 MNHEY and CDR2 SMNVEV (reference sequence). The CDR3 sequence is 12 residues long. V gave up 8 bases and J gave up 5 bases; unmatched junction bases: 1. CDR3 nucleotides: TGTGCCAGCCGGGACAGGGGGCACGAGCAGTACTTC. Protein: CASRDRGHEQYF.

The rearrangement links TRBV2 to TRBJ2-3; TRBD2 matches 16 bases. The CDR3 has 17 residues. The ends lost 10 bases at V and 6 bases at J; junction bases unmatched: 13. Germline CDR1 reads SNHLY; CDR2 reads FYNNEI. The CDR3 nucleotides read TGTGCCAACGGCGGGACTAGCGGGAGGGCCCTCGGGGATACGCAGTATTTT. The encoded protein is CANGGTSGRALGDTQYF.

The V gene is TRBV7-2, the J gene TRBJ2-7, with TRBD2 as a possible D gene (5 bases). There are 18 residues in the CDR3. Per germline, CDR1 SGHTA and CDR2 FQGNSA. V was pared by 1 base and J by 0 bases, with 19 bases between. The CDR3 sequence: CASSLVPFLALSSYEQYF. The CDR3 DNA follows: TGTGCCAGCAGCTTAGTACCATTTCTAGCCCTTAGCTCCTACGAGCAGTACTTC.

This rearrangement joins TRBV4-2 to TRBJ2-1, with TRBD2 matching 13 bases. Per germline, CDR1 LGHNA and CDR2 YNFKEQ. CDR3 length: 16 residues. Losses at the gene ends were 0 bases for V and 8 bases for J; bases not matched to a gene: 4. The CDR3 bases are TGTGCCAGCAGCCAAGACCTCGGACTAGCGGGAGATGAGCAGTTCTTC. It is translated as CASSQDLGLAGDEQFF.

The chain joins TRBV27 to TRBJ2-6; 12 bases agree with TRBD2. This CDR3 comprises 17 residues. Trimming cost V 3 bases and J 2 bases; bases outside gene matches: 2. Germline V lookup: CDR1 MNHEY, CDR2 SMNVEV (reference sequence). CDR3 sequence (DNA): TGTGCCAGCAGTTTCCTAGCGGGAGGGCCTGGGGCCAACGTCCTGACTTTC. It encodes CASSFLAGGPGANVLTF.

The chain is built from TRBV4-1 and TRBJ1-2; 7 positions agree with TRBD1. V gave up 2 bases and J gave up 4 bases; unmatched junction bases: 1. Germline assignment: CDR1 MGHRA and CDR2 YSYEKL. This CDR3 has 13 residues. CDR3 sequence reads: CASSQNRGYGYTF. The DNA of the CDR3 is TGCGCCAGCAGCCAAAACAGGGGCTATGGCTACACCTTC.

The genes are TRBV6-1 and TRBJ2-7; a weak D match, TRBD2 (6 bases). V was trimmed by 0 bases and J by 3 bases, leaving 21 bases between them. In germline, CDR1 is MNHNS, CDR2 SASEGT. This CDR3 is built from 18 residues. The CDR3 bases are TGTGCCAGCAGTGAAGCAGTGGACTATCGCCACCCCCTCTACGAGCAGTACTTC. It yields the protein CASSEAVDYRHPLYEQYF.